A single sample gave rise to the 21 T cell receptor beta chains below, sequenced in a study of blood T cell repertoires in COVID-19. Libraries were prepared by immunoSEQ multiplex PCR; TCRdb keeps only in-frame clonotypes and omits some of them. Found here are about 180,000 clones, approximately 83% of them singletons; the top ten hold approximately 9.9%. The material sequenced was peripheral blood. These receptors all stem from a human donor with active or convalescent COVID-19. The donor label of this sample is uncertain.

V usage is TRBV6-6 and J usage is TRBJ2-1; 10 bases line up with TRBD2. V lost 2 bases and J lost 7; bases outside the gene matches: 2. The CDR3 has 14 amino acids. Germline V gene sequence: CDR1 MNHNY, CDR2 SVGAGI (reference sequence). CDR3 in amino acids: CASSYPGLANEQFF. DNA of the CDR3: TGTGCCAGCAGTTACCCGGGACTAGCGAATGAGCAGTTCTTC.

The chain joins TRBV6-6 to TRBJ2-2; a weak D match, TRBD1 (6 bases). V was shortened by 8 bases and J by 5 bases, with 15 bases between the two germline ends. This CDR3 comprises 14 residues. Germline V gene lookup returns CDR1 MNHNY and CDR2 SVGAGI (reference sequence). CDR3 residues: CASAYRAETGELFF. The CDR3 DNA is TGTGCCAGCGCATACAGGGCGGAGACCGGGGAGCTGTTTTTT.

This clone was observed a handful of times. The rearrangement joins TRBV9 to TRBJ2-1; tentatively, D is TRBD1 (8 bases). Trimming shortened V by 6 bases and J by 2 bases, and 15 bases separated the two germline ends. The CDR3 runs to 15 residues. Looked up from germline, CDR1 is SGDLS and CDR2 is YYNGEE. CDR3 sequence: CASTHTGGAYNEQFF. CDR3 sequence (DNA): TGTGCCAGCACCCACACAGGGGGGGCCTACAATGAGCAGTTCTTC.

The chain uses TRBV7-2 and TRBJ2-7; D unclear. Germline CDR1 reads SGHTA; CDR2 reads FQGNSA. V was cut by 5 bases and J by 3 bases, with 11 bases left in between. This CDR3 is 13 amino acids long. CDR3 in DNA: TGTGCCAGCAGCCTAGGAGCTCTCTACGAGCAGTACTTC. Its translation is CASSLGALYEQYF.

The gene calls are TRBV28 and TRBJ1-3; no definite D call. Germline values: CDR1 MDHEN, CDR2 SYDVKM. The CDR3 consists of 12 residues. V gave up 7 bases and J gave up 6 bases, with 10 bases separating them. This CDR3 reads CASTGRENTIYF. In DNA, the CDR3 is TGTGCCAGCACAGGCCGGGAAAACACCATATATTTT.

The V gene is TRBV5-4, the J gene TRBJ2-1, with 10 bases aligning to TRBD2. The CDR3 is made up of 16 amino acids. Germline CDR1 is SGHNT and CDR2 is YYREEE (reference sequence). With V trimmed by 4 bases and J by 6 bases, 10 bases remained unmatched. This CDR3 is CASSPGPSSGGNEQFF. Here the CDR3 DNA reads TGTGCCAGCAGCCCGGGTCCGTCTAGCGGGGGCAATGAGCAGTTCTTC.

The V call is TRBV27, the J call TRBJ2-1; 9 bases are shared with TRBD2. The CDR3 contains 16 residues. Germline assignment: CDR1 MNHEY and CDR2 SMNVEV (reference sequence). Losses at the gene ends were 3 bases for V and 10 bases for J; bases not matched to a gene: 13. The CDR3 loop reads CASSFSSGTPYLEQFF. The CDR3 nucleotides read TGTGCCAGCAGTTTCTCTAGCGGGACGCCTTACTTGGAGCAGTTCTTC.

The rearrangement joins TRBV4-2 to TRBJ2-2; D is possibly TRBD2 (6 bases). The germline V gene encodes CDR1 LGHNA and CDR2 YNFKEQ. The CDR3 is 17 amino acids. Trimming shortened V by 4 bases and J by 4 bases, and 19 bases separated the two germline ends. The CDR3 loop reads CASSRGVQGGGTGELFF. As DNA, the CDR3 is TGTGCCAGCAGCCGGGGGGTCCAGGGTGGGGGCACCGGGGAGCTGTTTTTT.

The chain recombines TRBV19 with TRBJ2-3, with D unresolved. V was clipped by 4 bases and J by 2 bases, with 10 bases between them. Germline V gives CDR1 LNHDA, CDR2 SQIVND (reference sequence). The CDR3 extends over 14 amino acids. The chain's CDR3 is CASSTIDNTDTQYF. CDR3 coding DNA: TGTGCCAGTAGTACGATAGACAACACAGATACGCAGTATTTT.

This chain connects TRBV20-1 to TRBJ2-1; D perhaps matches TRBD1 (6 bases). Trimming removed 3 bases from V and 2 bases from J, with 11 bases in between. Germline lookup yields CDR1 DFQATT and CDR2 SNEGSKA (reference sequence). There are 14 residues in the CDR3. CDR3 residues: CSASSRGPYNEQFF. The DNA of the CDR3 is TGCAGTGCTAGTTCCAGGGGCCCCTACAATGAGCAGTTCTTC.

The chain combines TRBV5-4 with TRBJ2-1, with TRBD1 identical over 9 bases. V dropped 5 bases and J dropped 9; count of bases not matched to a gene: 12. The CDR3 consists of 15 residues. Per the germline V gene, CDR1 is SGHNT and CDR2 is YYREEE (reference sequence). CDR3 bases: TGTGCCAGCAGTTCCGGGACAGGGTTAGGAGCTGAGCAGTTCTTC. Amino acid sequence: CASSSGTGLGAEQFF.

The genes are TRBV15 and TRBJ1-2; 8 bases line up with TRBD1. Unmatched junction bases numbered 2, after V lost 2 bases and J lost 6 bases. CDR3 length: 13 amino acids. Germline CDR1 and CDR2: LNHNV and YYDKDF (reference sequence). The CDR3 DNA is TGTGCCACCAGCAGATTACAGGGGGATGGCTACACCTTC. It is translated as CATSRLQGDGYTF.

The chain has TRBV11-1 and TRBJ2-7; D is unclear. Per the germline V gene, CDR1 is SGHAT and CDR2 is FQDESV (reference sequence). The CDR3 sequence is 16 residues long. Trimming stripped 5 bases from V and 4 bases from J, with 21 bases between. CDR3 sequence (DNA): TGTGCCAGCAGCAGCTTAGGATGGGCAGAGACATACGAGCAGTACTTC. Its translation is CASSSLGWAETYEQYF.

The V gene is TRBV4-2, the J gene TRBJ1-5; tentative D call: TRBD1 (6 bases). V was clipped by 0 bases and J by 0 bases, with 9 bases between them. This CDR3 is 16 amino acids long. Germline assignment: CDR1 LGHNA and CDR2 YNFKEQ. CDR3 residues: CASSQETGFSNQPQHF. CDR3 nucleotides: TGTGCCAGCAGCCAAGAAACAGGGTTTAGCAATCAGCCCCAGCATTTT.

The V gene is TRBV9, the J gene TRBJ1-1; TRBD1 matches at 7 bases. The CDR3 spans 14 residues. Germline trimming cut 2 bases from V and 4 bases from J; bases unmatched to any gene: 5. Germline CDR1 reads SGDLS; CDR2 reads YYNGEE. CDR3 nucleotide sequence: TGTGCCAGCAGCGTTGGGACAGAGACCACTGAAGCTTTCTTT. It encodes CASSVGTETTEAFF.

J is TRBJ2-3 and V is TRBV6-5, with D possibly TRBD2 on 6 matching bases. Per germline, CDR1 MNHEY and CDR2 SVGAGI. The CDR3 contains 13 residues. V lost 6 bases and J lost 6, with 13 bases in between. CDR3 bases: TGTGCCAGCAGCTCCCTCAGCGGGGATACGCAGTATTTT. The encoded protein is CASSSLSGDTQYF.

The chain employs TRBV29-1 and TRBJ1-2, with TRBD1 identical over 8 bases. The CDR3 consists of 15 residues. Looked up from germline, CDR1 is SQVTM and CDR2 is ANQGSEA. V shed 6 bases and J 8 bases; nucleotides not matched to a gene: 17. The CDR3 spells CSVKGPTGGGGGYTF. The DNA of the CDR3 is TGCAGCGTAAAAGGCCCCACAGGGGGAGGTGGGGGCTACACCTTC.

This clone appeared many times. This chain links TRBV28 with TRBJ1-5; perhaps TRBD1 as D (6 bases). Trimming left V 5 bases short and J 9 bases short, with 11 bases between. Germline lookup yields CDR1 MDHEN and CDR2 SYDVKM. The CDR3 runs 12 residues. CDR3: CASSRSQGPQHF. The CDR3 coding sequence is TGTGCCAGCAGTAGGTCACAGGGGCCCCAGCATTTT.

The chain combines TRBV14 with TRBJ2-1, with D possibly matching TRBD1 (6 bases). Trimming pared 1 base from V and 0 bases from J, leaving 13 bases between. CDR1 is SGHDN and CDR2 is FVKESK in the germline V gene. The CDR3 runs 17 residues. Written as DNA, the CDR3 is TGTGCCAGCAGCCAAGGGGGGCGGGCAAGCTCCTACAATGAGCAGTTCTTC. It encodes CASSQGGRASSYNEQFF.

The chain employs TRBV7-9 and TRBJ2-1; tentative D call: TRBD2 (5 bases). CDR3 size: 14 residues. V was trimmed by 3 bases and J by 8 bases, leaving 14 bases between them. Per germline, CDR1 SEHNR and CDR2 FQNEAQ (reference sequence). CDR3 coding DNA: TGTGCCAGCAGCTTCGAGCCGGCTAGCTATGAGCAGTTCTTC. This sequence encodes CASSFEPASYEQFF.

The chain carries TRBV19 and TRBJ2-3, with 10 bases identical to TRBD1. The germline CDR1 and CDR2 sequences are LNHDA and SQIVND (reference sequence). The CDR3 has 16 amino acids. The V segment lost 3 bases and the J segment 1 base; nucleotides outside the gene matches: 4. CDR3 region: CASSIWDRGGTDTQYF. The CDR3 DNA is TGTGCCAGTAGTATTTGGGACAGGGGAGGCACAGATACGCAGTATTTT.